This T cell receptor beta chain was captured by sequencing in a study of T cells in Graves' hyperthyroidism and ophthalmopathy. Study-wide findings and caveats: Most thyroid clonotypes expanded above 0.001 were also detected in blood. Ophthalmopathy cases were set apart from stable hyperthyroidism by a 13 V-J model.

Template material for amplifying TCR beta CDR3 regions consisted of RNA transcripts. HTBI primers were employed in a first-round RT-PCR of the TCR CDR3. MiXCR, run by TCRdb on the multiplex PCR reads, gives a single entry per CDR3 protein. The sample has roughly 510,000 distinct CDR3 sequences; 40% to 50% are singletons. In the case of this clonotype: What it binds is not known.

Exclusions: uncontrolled infection, other autoimmune disease, pregnancy, lactation. Germline CDR1 and CDR2: DFQATT and SNEGSKA (reference sequence). The CDR3 sequence is 12 residues long. Trimming removed 3 bases at V and 5 bases at J, with 10 bases between. The sequencing sample was made of peripheral blood or thyroid tissue (not recorded which). The receptor comes from an adult woman with Graves' disease, either hyperthyroidism or ophthalmopathy (not recorded which). This chain links TRBV20-1 with TRBJ2-5; TRBD1 is a possible D gene (5 bases). CDR3 in amino acids: CSARDTGETQYF. Here the CDR3 DNA reads TGCAGTGCTAGGGACACCGGGGAGACCCAGTACTTC.